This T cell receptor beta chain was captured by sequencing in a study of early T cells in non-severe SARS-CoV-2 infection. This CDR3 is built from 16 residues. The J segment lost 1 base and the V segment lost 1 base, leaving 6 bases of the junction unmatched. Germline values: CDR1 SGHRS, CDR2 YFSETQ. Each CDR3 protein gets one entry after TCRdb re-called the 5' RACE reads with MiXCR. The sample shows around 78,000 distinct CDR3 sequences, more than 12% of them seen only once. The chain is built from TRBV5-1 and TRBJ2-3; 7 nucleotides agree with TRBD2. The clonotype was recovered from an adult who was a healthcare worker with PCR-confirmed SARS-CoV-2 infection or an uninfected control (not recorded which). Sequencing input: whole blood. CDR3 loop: CASSLPSGARTDTQYF. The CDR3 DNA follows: TGCGCCAGCAGCTTGCCTAGCGGAGCCCGCACAGATACGCAGTATTTT.